This TCR beta chain was identified in a study of cytomegalovirus exposure and HLA in healthy donors. Study results and caveats: Donor immune exposure was known only as CMV serostatus. Roughly even sequencing depth across donors was the assumption behind the presence/absence analyses.

Trimming removed 6 bases from V and 1 base from J, with 15 bases in between. The CDR3 consists of 15 residues. CDR1 is MNHEY, CDR2 SVGAGI, per germline. Concerning this clone itself: Its cognate antigen is unknown.

The primer mix had 60 Vbeta and 13 Jbeta primers. The table came from immunoSEQ multiplex PCR; TCRdb's copy has only in-frame clones and leaves some out. The sample lists 90,000 to 100,000 clones; about four fifths were seen once. The rearrangement links TRBV6-5 to TRBJ1-1; no clear D gene. Source material: PBMCs. The TCR originated in a woman between 35 and 50 years old in good health and CMV-seronegative. The CDR3 region is CASSDFRGGNTEAFF. In DNA form, the CDR3 reads TGTGCCAGCAGCGACTTTCGGGGAGGGAACACTGAAGCTTTCTTT.